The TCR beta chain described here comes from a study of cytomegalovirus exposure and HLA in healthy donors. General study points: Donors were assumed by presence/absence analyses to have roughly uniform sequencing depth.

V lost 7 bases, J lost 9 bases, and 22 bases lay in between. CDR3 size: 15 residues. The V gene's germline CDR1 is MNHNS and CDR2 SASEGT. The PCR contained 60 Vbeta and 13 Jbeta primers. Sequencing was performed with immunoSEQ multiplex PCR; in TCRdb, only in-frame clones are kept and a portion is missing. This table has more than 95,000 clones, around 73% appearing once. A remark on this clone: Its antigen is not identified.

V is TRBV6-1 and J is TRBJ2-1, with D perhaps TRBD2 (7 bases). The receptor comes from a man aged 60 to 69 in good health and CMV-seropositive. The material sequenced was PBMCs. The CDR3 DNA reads TGTGCCAGCATTTGGGGGGAGGGGTCGGGGGCTGAGCAGTTCTTC. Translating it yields CASIWGEGSGAEQFF.